This T cell receptor (beta chain) was retrieved from a study of control samples from healthy donors and cancer patients. The V and J ends lost 1 base and 6 bases respectively, with 12 bases between them. The CDR3 is 14 amino acids. Germline CDR1 and CDR2: SGHVS and FQNEAQ. The table came from immunoSEQ multiplex PCR; TCRdb's copy has only in-frame clones and leaves some out. The sample carries 95,000 to 150,000 clones, about 89% recorded once. This sequence was found in a woman in her late teens or twenties in good health. The sequenced sample consisted of blood. The V gene is TRBV7-8, the J gene TRBJ1-2; tentative D call: TRBD1 (6 bases). CDR3 amino acids: CASSLGQDSDGYTF. The CDR3, as DNA: TGTGCCAGCAGCTTAGGACAGGATAGTGATGGCTACACCTTC.